These 19 T cell receptor beta chains share one sample of origin, sequenced in a study of spatial heterogeneity in lung cancer. Noted time point: sample taken at primary tumor resection. Whole RNA, which was extracted from tumor, nontumor lung tissue or frozen PBMC, was sequenced without any cell sorting. MiXCR, applied by TCRdb to the 5' RACE reads, yields one record per CDR3 protein. The sample lists 60,000 to 80,000 distinct CDR3 sequences; less than 15% were seen once. This sample comprised PBMCs, obtained at surgery. The source of these receptors is a male donor with early-stage non-small cell lung cancer.

The chain employs TRBV20-1 and TRBJ1-1, with no clear D. Trimming removed 5 bases at V and 0 bases at J, with 13 bases between. CDR3 length equals 14 residues. Germline loops: CDR1 DFQATT, CDR2 SNEGSKA (reference sequence). The CDR3, as DNA: TGCAGTGCTTCGCCCAAACCGATGAACACTGAAGCTTTCTTT. Encoded protein: CSASPKPMNTEAFF.

This chain uses TRBV21-1 with TRBJ1-2; the listed D gene, TRBD1, was not tested against the DNA. TRBV21-1 is a pseudogene segment. There are 18 residues in the CDR3. CDR3 loop: CASSKEEKSMGRNYGYTF. The CDR3 bases are TGTGCCAGCAGCAAAGAGGAAAAGTCTATGGGACGGAACTATGGCTACACCTTC.

This clonotype was picked up many times. V usage is TRBV7-8 and J usage is TRBJ2-5; TRBD1 or TRBD2 may be the D gene (5 bases each). There are 14 residues in the CDR3. The V end was cut by 3 bases, the J end by 4 bases, with 12 bases between. CDR1 and CDR2 from the germline V gene are SGHVS and FQNEAQ. CDR3 DNA sequence: TGTGCCAGCAGCTTGAGGGACGATGGAGAGACCCAGTACTTC. Encoded protein: CASSLRDDGETQYF.

J is TRBJ1-1 and V is TRBV6-6; 7 positions match TRBD1. V lost 7 bases, J lost 0 bases, and 5 bases stayed unmatched. Germline-derived CDR1 and CDR2 are MNHNY and SVGAGI (reference sequence). There are 14 residues in the CDR3. Here the CDR3 reads CASTNRGMNTEAFF. The CDR3 bases are TGTGCCAGCACCAACAGGGGTATGAACACTGAAGCTTTCTTT.

In its sample, this clonotype was seen many times. The V and J genes are TRBV20-1 and TRBJ1-5; D is unresolved. V gave up 3 bases and J gave up 6 bases, with 9 bases separating them. The CDR3 contains 12 residues. Germline V gene sequence: CDR1 DFQATT, CDR2 SNEGSKA (reference sequence). CDR3 sequence (DNA): TGCAGTGCTAGCCTCAGTGGTCAGCCCCAGCATTTT. It translates to CSASLSGQPQHF.

This clonotype was found a few times. The CDR3 nucleotides are TGTGCCATCAGGGGGACTAGCGAGAGCTCCTACGAGCAGTACTTC. Encoded protein: CAIRGTSESSYEQYF. The chain employs TRBV10-3 and TRBJ2-7; 10 bases are shared with TRBD2. The trim removed 6 bases at V and 0 bases at J, leaving 5 bases unmatched. Per germline, CDR1 ENHRY and CDR2 SYGVKD. CDR3 length: 15 amino acids.

This clonotype was detected many times. This rearrangement joins TRBV11-2 to TRBJ2-2, with unresolved D. The length of the CDR3 is 14 residues. Trimming shortened V by 7 bases and J by 2 bases, and 11 bases separated the two germline ends. Looked up from germline, CDR1 is SGHAT and CDR2 is FQNNGV. The CDR3 spells CASTQRANTGELFF. The CDR3 coding sequence is TGTGCCAGCACCCAAAGGGCAAACACCGGGGAGCTGTTTTTT.

A note on this clonotype: At one of its ends the junction is not consistent with the germline gene, which may arise from a read error. The rearrangement joins TRBV5-1 to TRBJ2-7; D not resolved. In germline, CDR1 is SGHRS, CDR2 YFSETQ. The CDR3 is 15 amino acids. The CDR3 DNA is TGCGCCAACAGCTTGGAACGAGAGAATAGATACGAGCAGTACTTC. It translates to CANSLERENRYEQYF.

The table lists this clonotype with many counts. The chain recombines TRBV29-1 with TRBJ2-5; D assignment may be TRBD1 or TRBD2 (5 bases each). Trimming took 7 bases from V and 5 from J, leaving 8 bases between them. Germline loops: CDR1 SQVTM, CDR2 ANQGSEA. The CDR3 length is 10 residues. The CDR3 bases are TGCAGCGGGGGACGGGAGACCCAGTACTTC. It translates to CSGGRETQYF.

This clonotype has just a few counts. The chain combines TRBV7-3 with TRBJ2-1; D unclear. CDR1 SGHTA and CDR2 FQGTGA come from the germline V gene. The ends were cut back, 5 bases at V and 7 bases at J, with 15 bases in the middle. This CDR3 has 14 amino acids. The CDR3 DNA reads as TGTGCCAGCAGCCCCTGGGCCCCACCGAATGAGCAGTTCTTC. Translating it yields CASSPWAPPNEQFF.

This chain connects TRBV24-1 to TRBJ2-3; unclear D gene. Germline V CDR1 and CDR2: KGHDR, SFDVKD. The germline V and J ends were trimmed by 0 bases and 4 bases, with 7 bases remaining between them. The CDR3 is made up of 14 amino acids. The CDR3 DNA reads TGTGCCACCAGTGATTTGGAGGCCTCAGATACGCAGTATTTT. This codes for CATSDLEASDTQYF.

This clonotype was seen many times. The chain has TRBV9 and TRBJ2-4; the D gene is possibly TRBD1 (5 bases). The CDR3 sequence is 14 residues long. Germline V gives CDR1 SGDLS, CDR2 YYNGEE. The V gene lost 0 bases and the J gene lost 5 bases, with 9 bases spanning the gap. The CDR3: CASSVGQIENIQYF. The CDR3 DNA reads as TGTGCCAGCAGCGTAGGACAGATCGAAAACATTCAGTACTTC.

This chain links TRBV9 with TRBJ2-1; 13 bases are a match to TRBD2. Germline V lookup: CDR1 SGDLS, CDR2 YYNGEE. The CDR3 loop spans 15 amino acids. V trimming: 3 bases; J trimming: 9 bases; junction bases outside the gene matches: 6. The CDR3, as DNA: TGTGCCAGCAGCGCCGGGACTAGCGGGATTTTTGAGCAGTTCTTC. It encodes CASSAGTSGIFEQFF. The whole variable domain, filled in from reference TRBV9 and TRBJ2-1, reads DSGVTQTPKHLITATGQRVTLRCSPRSGDLSVYWYQQSLDQGLQFLIQYYNGEERAKGNILERFSAQQFPDLHSELNLSSLELGDSALYFCASSAGTSGIFEQFFGPGTRLTVL.

This clonotype was recorded at least ten times. V usage is TRBV3-1 and J usage is TRBJ1-5; 12 positions agree with TRBD1. With V trimmed by 1 base and J by 7 bases, 20 bases remained unmatched. Germline CDR1 LGHDT, CDR2 YNNKEL (reference sequence). The CDR3 loop spans 21 amino acids. The CDR3 reads CASSQGERTGQGAKGRQPQHF. In DNA, the CDR3 is TGTGCCAGCAGCCAAGGGGAACGAACGGGACAGGGGGCTAAAGGGCGCCAGCCCCAGCATTTT.

This clonotype showed up many times. V and J are TRBV12-3 or TRBV12-4 and TRBJ1-5; TRBD1 is a possible D gene (5 bases). Trimming stripped 3 bases from V and 4 bases from J, with 13 bases between. The CDR3 covers 15 residues. The CDR3: CASSFNPRDNQPQHF. In nucleotides, the CDR3 is TGTGCCAGCAGTTTCAATCCCAGGGATAATCAGCCCCAGCATTTT.

This clonotype has at least ten counts. The chain carries TRBV7-9 and TRBJ2-3, with D possibly TRBD1 on 6 matching bases. The CDR3 is made up of 12 amino acids. Germline V lookup: CDR1 SEHNR, CDR2 FQNEAQ (reference sequence). The V and J ends lost 6 bases and 4 bases respectively, with 8 bases between them. The CDR3 sequence: CASSHRADTQYF. Here the CDR3 DNA reads TGTGCCAGCAGTCACAGGGCAGATACGCAGTATTTT.

This clonotype was picked up a small number of times. The rearrangement joins TRBV3-1 to TRBJ2-1; D gene ambiguous. The germline V gene encodes CDR1 LGHDT and CDR2 YNNKEL (reference sequence). Trimming cost V 1 base and J 3 bases, with 10 bases left between them. This CDR3 has 15 amino acids. Here the CDR3 DNA reads TGTGCCAGCAGCCAAGTCGTAGACTTCTACAATGAGCAGTTCTTC. Its protein product is CASSQVVDFYNEQFF.

V and J are TRBV3-2 and TRBJ2-1. TRBV3-2 is a recognized pseudogene. The CDR3 runs to 17 residues. This CDR3 reads CASGPGKEVTSYNEQFF. As DNA, the CDR3 is TGTGCCAGCGGCCCAGGGAAAGAGGTTACCTCCTACAATGAGCAGTTCTTC.

Worth noting for this clonotype: One end of the junction fails to match germline, which may point to a read error. The CDR3: CATSRGGTAPEAFF. Here the CDR3 DNA reads TGTGCCACCAGCAGGGGGGGGACAGCCCCTGAGGCTTTCTTT. V and J are TRBV15 and TRBJ1-1, with TRBD1 identical over 7 bases. Germline V gene sequence: CDR1 LNHNV, CDR2 YYDKDF (reference sequence). This CDR3 is 14 amino acids long.